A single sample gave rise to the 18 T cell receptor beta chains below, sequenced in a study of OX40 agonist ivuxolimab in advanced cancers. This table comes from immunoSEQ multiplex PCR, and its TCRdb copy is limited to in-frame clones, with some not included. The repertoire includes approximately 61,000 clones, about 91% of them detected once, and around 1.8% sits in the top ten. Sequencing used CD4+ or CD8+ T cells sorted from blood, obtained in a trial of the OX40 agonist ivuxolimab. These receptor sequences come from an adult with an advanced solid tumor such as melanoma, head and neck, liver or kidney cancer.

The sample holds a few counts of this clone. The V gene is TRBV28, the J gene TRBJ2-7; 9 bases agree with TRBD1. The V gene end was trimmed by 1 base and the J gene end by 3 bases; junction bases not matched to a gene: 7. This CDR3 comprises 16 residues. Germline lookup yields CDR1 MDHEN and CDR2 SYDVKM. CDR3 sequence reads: CASSLSAGQGHYEQYF. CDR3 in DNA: TGTGCCAGCAGTTTATCTGCGGGACAGGGACACTACGAGCAGTACTTC.

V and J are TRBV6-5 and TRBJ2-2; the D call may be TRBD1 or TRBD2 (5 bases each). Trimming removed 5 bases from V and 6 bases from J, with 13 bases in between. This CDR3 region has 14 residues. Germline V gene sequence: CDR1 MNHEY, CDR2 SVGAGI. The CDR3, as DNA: TGTGCCAGCAGTCGAATGGGGGTTGCCGGGGAGCTGTTTTTT. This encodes CASSRMGVAGELFF.

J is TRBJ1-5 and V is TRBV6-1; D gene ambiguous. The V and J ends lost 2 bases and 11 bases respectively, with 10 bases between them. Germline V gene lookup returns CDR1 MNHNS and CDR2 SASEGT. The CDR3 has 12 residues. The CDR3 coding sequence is TGTGCCAGCAGTGAATTCCGTTTGACCCAGCATTTT. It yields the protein CASSEFRLTQHF.

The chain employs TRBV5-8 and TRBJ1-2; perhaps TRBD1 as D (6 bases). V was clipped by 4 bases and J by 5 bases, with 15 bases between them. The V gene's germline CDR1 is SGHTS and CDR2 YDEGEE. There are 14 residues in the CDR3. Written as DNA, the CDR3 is TGTGCCAGCAGCCCTCACCTCGGACAGTATGGCTACACCTTC. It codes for CASSPHLGQYGYTF.

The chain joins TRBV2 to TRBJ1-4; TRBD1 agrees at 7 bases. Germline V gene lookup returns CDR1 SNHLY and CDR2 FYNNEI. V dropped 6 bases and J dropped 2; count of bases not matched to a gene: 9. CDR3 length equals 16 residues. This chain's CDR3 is CASSAEQGRTNEKLFF. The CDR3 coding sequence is TGTGCCAGCAGCGCAGAACAGGGGAGGACTAATGAAAAACTGTTTTTT.

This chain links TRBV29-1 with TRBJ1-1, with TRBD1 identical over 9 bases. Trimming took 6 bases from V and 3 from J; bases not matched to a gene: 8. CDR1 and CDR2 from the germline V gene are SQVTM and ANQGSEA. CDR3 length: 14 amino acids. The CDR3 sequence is CSVSRTGDHTEAFF. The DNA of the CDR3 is TGCAGCGTATCACGGACAGGGGACCACACTGAAGCTTTCTTT. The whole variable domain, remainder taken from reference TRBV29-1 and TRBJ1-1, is SAVISQKPSRDICQRGTSLTIQCQVDSQVTMMFWYRQQPGQSLTLIATANQGSEATYESGFVIDKFPISRPNLTFSTLTVSNMSPEDSSIYLCSVSRTGDHTEAFFGQGTRLTVV.

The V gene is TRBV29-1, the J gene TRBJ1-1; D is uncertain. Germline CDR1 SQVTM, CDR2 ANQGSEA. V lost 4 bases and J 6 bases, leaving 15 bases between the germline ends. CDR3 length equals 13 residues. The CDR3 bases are TGCAGCGTTGCCCCCCTGCGAACGGCTGAAGCTTTCTTT. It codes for CSVAPLRTAEAFF. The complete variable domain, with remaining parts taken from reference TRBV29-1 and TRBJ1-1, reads SAVISQKPSRDICQRGTSLTIQCQVDSQVTMMFWYRQQPGQSLTLIATANQGSEATYESGFVIDKFPISRPNLTFSTLTVSNMSPEDSSIYLCSVAPLRTAEAFFGQGTRLTVV.

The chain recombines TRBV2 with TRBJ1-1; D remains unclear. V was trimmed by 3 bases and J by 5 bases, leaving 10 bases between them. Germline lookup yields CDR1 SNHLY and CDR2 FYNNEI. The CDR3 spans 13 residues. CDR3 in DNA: TGTGCCAGCAGTGACCCGGGGAGGACTGAAGCTTTCTTT. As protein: CASSDPGRTEAFF.

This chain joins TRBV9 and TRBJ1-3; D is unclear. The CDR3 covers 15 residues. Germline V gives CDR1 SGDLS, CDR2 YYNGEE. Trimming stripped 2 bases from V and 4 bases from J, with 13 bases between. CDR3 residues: CASSVFVGYGNTIYF. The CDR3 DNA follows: TGTGCCAGCAGCGTCTTCGTGGGTTACGGAAACACCATATATTTT.

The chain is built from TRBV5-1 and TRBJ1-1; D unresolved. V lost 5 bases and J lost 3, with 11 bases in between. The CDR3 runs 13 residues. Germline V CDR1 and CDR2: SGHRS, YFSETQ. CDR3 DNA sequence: TGCGCCAGCAGGTTCCAGGTAGACACTGAAGCTTTCTTT. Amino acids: CASRFQVDTEAFF.

The DNA for the CDR3 is TGTGCCAGCAGCAACTGGCTAGCGGGGGGATCGGAGACCCAGTACTTC. Protein: CASSNWLAGGSETQYF. The J gene is TRBJ2-5, the V gene TRBV7-9; 11 bases are shared with TRBD2. The CDR3 has 16 amino acids. Trimming cost V 5 bases and J 5 bases; bases outside gene matches: 10. Germline V gene data show CDR1 as SEHNR and CDR2 as FQNEAQ (reference sequence). The whole variable domain, filled in from reference TRBV7-9 and TRBJ2-5, reads DTGVSQNPRHKITKRGQNVTFRCDPISEHNRLYWYRQTLGQGPEFLTYFQNEAQLEKSRLLSDRFSAERPKGSFSTLEIQRTEQGDSAMYLCASSNWLAGGSETQYFGPGTRLLVL.

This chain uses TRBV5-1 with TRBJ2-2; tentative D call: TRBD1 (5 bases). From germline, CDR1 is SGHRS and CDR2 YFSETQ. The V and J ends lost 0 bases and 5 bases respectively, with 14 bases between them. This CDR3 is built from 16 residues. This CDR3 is CASSLGVDRLTGELFF. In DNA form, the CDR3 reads TGCGCCAGCAGCTTGGGGGTCGACAGATTGACCGGGGAGCTGTTTTTT.

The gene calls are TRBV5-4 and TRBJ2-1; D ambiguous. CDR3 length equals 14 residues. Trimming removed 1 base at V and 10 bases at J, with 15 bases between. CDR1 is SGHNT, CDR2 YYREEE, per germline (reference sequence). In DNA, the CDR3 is TGTGCCAGCAGCTTGAGTGTCCCCCCCACGGAGCAGTTCTTC. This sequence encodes CASSLSVPPTEQFF.

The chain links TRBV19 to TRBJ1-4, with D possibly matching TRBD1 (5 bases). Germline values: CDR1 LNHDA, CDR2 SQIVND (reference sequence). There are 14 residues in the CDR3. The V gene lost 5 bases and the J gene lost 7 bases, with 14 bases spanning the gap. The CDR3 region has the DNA TGTGCCAGTAGTTTCCAGGGAATCGGTGAAAAACTGTTTTTT. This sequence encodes CASSFQGIGEKLFF.

The CDR3 region is CASSSRQGGPGSPLHF. CDR3 nucleotide sequence: TGTGCCAGCAGCTCCAGACAGGGAGGCCCCGGATCACCCCTCCACTTT. The chain joins TRBV5-6 to TRBJ1-6; TRBD1 matches at 7 bases. CDR1 is SGHDT and CDR2 is YYEEEE in the germline V gene. There are 16 residues in the CDR3. Germline trimming cut 3 bases from V and 10 bases from J; bases unmatched to any gene: 13.

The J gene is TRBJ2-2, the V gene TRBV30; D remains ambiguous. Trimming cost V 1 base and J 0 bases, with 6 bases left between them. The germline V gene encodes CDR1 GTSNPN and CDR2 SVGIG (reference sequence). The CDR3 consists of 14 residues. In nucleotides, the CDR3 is TGTGCCTGGAGTGGTGAAACGAACACCGGGGAGCTGTTTTTT. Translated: CAWSGETNTGELFF.

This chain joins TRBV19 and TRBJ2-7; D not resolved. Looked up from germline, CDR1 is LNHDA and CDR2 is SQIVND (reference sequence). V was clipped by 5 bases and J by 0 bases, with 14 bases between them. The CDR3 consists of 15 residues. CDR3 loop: CASSPHQAVSYEQYF. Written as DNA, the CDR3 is TGTGCCAGTAGTCCTCATCAGGCCGTCTCCTACGAGCAGTACTTC.

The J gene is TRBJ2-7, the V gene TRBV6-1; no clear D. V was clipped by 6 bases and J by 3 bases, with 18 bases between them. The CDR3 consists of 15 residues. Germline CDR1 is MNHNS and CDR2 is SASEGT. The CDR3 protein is CASSELVLVFYEQYF. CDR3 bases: TGTGCCAGCAGCGAGTTAGTTTTAGTTTTCTACGAGCAGTACTTC.